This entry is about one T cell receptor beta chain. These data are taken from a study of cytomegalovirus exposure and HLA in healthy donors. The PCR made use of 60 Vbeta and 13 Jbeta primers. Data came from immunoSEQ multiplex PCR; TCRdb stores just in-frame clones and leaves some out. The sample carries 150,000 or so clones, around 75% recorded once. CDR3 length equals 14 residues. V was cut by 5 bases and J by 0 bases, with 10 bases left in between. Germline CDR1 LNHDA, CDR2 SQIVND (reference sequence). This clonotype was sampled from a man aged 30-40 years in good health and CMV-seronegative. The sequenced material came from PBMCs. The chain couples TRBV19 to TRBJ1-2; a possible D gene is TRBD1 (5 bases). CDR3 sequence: CASSSAGTNYGYTF. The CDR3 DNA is TGTGCCAGTAGTTCGGCAGGGACTAACTATGGCTACACCTTC.